Below, 26 T cell receptor beta chains from the same sample are listed, as sequenced in a study of OX40 agonist ivuxolimab in advanced cancers. Clones were sequenced by immunoSEQ multiplex PCR, and TCRdb holds only the in-frame ones, with some missing. This table holds over 70,000 clones, roughly 82% found once. This sample comprised CD4+ or CD8+ T cells sorted from blood, obtained in a trial of the OX40 agonist ivuxolimab. Receptors originate from an adult with an advanced solid tumor such as melanoma, head and neck, liver or kidney cancer.

The chain joins TRBV5-1 to TRBJ1-1; 7 positions match TRBD1. This CDR3 is built from 14 residues. Per the germline V gene, CDR1 is SGHRS and CDR2 is YFSETQ. Germline trimming cut 4 bases from V and 3 bases from J; bases unmatched to any gene: 6. The CDR3 loop is CASSLTDRDTEAFF. CDR3 DNA sequence: TGCGCCAGCAGCCTAACCGACAGGGACACTGAAGCTTTCTTT.

This chain joins TRBV5-1 and TRBJ2-1, with 10 bases fitting TRBD2. The CDR3 spans 17 residues. Germline-derived CDR1 and CDR2 are SGHRS and YFSETQ. Germline trimming cut 0 bases from V and 4 bases from J; bases unmatched to any gene: 7. This CDR3 is CASSLAASGGPYNEQFF. Written as DNA, the CDR3 is TGCGCCAGCAGCTTGGCCGCTAGCGGGGGACCATACAATGAGCAGTTCTTC.

The V gene is TRBV30, the J gene TRBJ2-4; D gene ambiguous. Germline V gives CDR1 GTSNPN, CDR2 SVGIG (reference sequence). The germline V and J ends were trimmed by 2 bases and 0 bases, with 8 bases remaining between them. The CDR3 has 14 amino acids. CDR3 DNA: TGTGCCTGGAGTCCAGGCTTAGCCAAAAACATTCAGTACTTC. It specifies CAWSPGLAKNIQYF.

The CDR3: CASSRAQSGTQYF. The CDR3 nucleotides read TGTGCCAGCAGCCGCGCACAGAGTGGTACGCAGTATTTT. V gene TRBV7-9 combines with J gene TRBJ2-3; D is unclear. The CDR3 totals 13 residues. The germline gives CDR1 SEHNR, CDR2 FQNEAQ (reference sequence). V lost 5 bases and J 8 bases, leaving 14 bases between the germline ends.

V and J are TRBV19 and TRBJ1-5; TRBD1 might be the D (6 bases). The CDR3 sequence is 16 residues long. Germline V gene data show CDR1 as LNHDA and CDR2 as SQIVND (reference sequence). Deletions cut 5 bases from V and 1 base from J, with 15 bases between. The DNA for the CDR3 is TGTGCCAGTAGTCGGGGTGGACAGCCAAGCAATCAGCCCCAGCATTTT. Its protein product is CASSRGGQPSNQPQHF.

The V call is TRBV5-6, the J call TRBJ2-1; 8 bases align to TRBD2. CDR3 size: 17 residues. The germline CDR1 and CDR2 sequences are SGHDT and YYEEEE. V gave up 3 bases and J gave up 6 bases; unmatched junction bases: 14. The CDR3 protein is CASSWGLGKMGFNEQFF. In nucleotides, the CDR3 is TGTGCCAGCAGCTGGGGACTAGGAAAGATGGGTTTCAATGAGCAGTTCTTC.

This clone appeared a single time. J is TRBJ1-6 and V is TRBV5-1; D gene uncertain. Germline values: CDR1 SGHRS, CDR2 YFSETQ. The CDR3 consists of 15 residues. V was pared by 0 bases and J by 7 bases, with 11 bases between. The CDR3 nucleotides are TGCGCCAGCAGCTTGGTTGAAGGGAAGAATTCACCCCTCCACTTT. It is translated as CASSLVEGKNSPLHF.

The chain uses TRBV18 and TRBJ2-7, with D hard to call. Trimming shortened V by 5 bases and J by 3 bases, and 8 bases separated the two germline ends. The CDR3 has 12 amino acids. Germline V gene lookup returns CDR1 KGHSH and CDR2 LQKENI. In DNA form, the CDR3 reads TGTGCCAGCTCATCGACCAGCTACGAGCAGTACTTC. This sequence encodes CASSSTSYEQYF. Combining the CDR3 with reference TRBV18 and TRBJ2-7 gives the whole variable domain NAGVMQNPRHLVRRRGQEARLRCSPMKGHSHVYWYRQLPEEGLKFMVYLQKENIIDESGMPKERFSAEFPKEGPSILRIQQVVRGDSAAYFCASSSTSYEQYFGPGTRLTVT.

This chain links TRBV29-1 with TRBJ1-2; tentatively, D is TRBD1 (5 bases). Germline V gives CDR1 SQVTM, CDR2 ANQGSEA. V lost 4 bases to trimming and J lost 4 bases, with 10 bases between them. The CDR3 is 12 residues long. CDR3 bases: TGCAGCGTTGGGGGACTTCGCTATGGCTACACCTTC. It translates to CSVGGLRYGYTF.

The CDR3, as DNA: TGTGCCAGCAGCCTCGAAGGGGGGGGAACTAATGAAAAACTGTTTTTT. It encodes CASSLEGGGTNEKLFF. The V gene is TRBV7-8, the J gene TRBJ1-4; TRBD1 might be the D (6 bases). CDR1 and CDR2 (germline): SGHVS, FQNEAQ. This CDR3 is built from 16 residues. Trimming removed 5 bases from V and 1 base from J, with 14 bases in between.

This clone has just one count. The J gene is TRBJ2-1, the V gene TRBV5-6; TRBD2 matches 9 bases. Germline lookup yields CDR1 SGHDT and CDR2 YYEEEE. The V and J ends lost 0 bases and 3 bases, in that order; junction bases with no gene match: 10. This CDR3 spans 18 amino acids. DNA for the CDR3: TGTGCCAGCAGCTTGGGGCCTCTAGCGGGGAACTACTACAATGAGCAGTTCTTC. Its protein is CASSLGPLAGNYYNEQFF.

The chain uses TRBV29-1 and TRBJ2-5, with 12 bases identical to TRBD2. Per the germline V gene, CDR1 is SQVTM and CDR2 is ANQGSEA. The CDR3 is 13 amino acids. V gave up 4 bases and J gave up 5 bases; unmatched junction bases: 2. The CDR3 DNA follows: TGCAGCGTTGGGACTAGCGGGATTGAGACCCAGTACTTC. Amino acids: CSVGTSGIETQYF.

The chain recombines TRBV5-1 with TRBJ1-6; 7 nucleotides agree with TRBD1. This CDR3 is 16 amino acids long. Germline assignment: CDR1 SGHRS and CDR2 YFSETQ. Trimming took 2 bases from V and 3 from J; bases not matched to a gene: 5. CDR3 amino acids: CASSFNRDSYNSPLHF. For the CDR3, the DNA is TGCGCCAGCAGCTTTAACCGGGACAGCTATAATTCACCCCTCCACTTT.

The genes are TRBV7-2 and TRBJ1-6; 9 bases align to TRBD1. J was trimmed by 10 bases and V by 4 bases; bases with no gene match: 8. CDR3 length: 15 residues. The germline V gene encodes CDR1 SGHTA and CDR2 FQGNSA. The DNA of the CDR3 is TGTGCCAGCAGCTACCGGGACAGGGTCCGGTCACCCCTCCACTTT. This gives the protein CASSYRDRVRSPLHF.

In regard to this clone: Sequence at one end of the junction differs from germline and may be a read error. Here the CDR3 reads CASSPNFREDCAF. The CDR3 DNA reads as TGTGCCAGCAGTCCAAACTTTAGGGAGGACTGCGCCTTC. This chain connects TRBV4-2 to TRBJ1-2; D is uncertain. Germline values: CDR1 LGHNA, CDR2 YNFKEQ. The CDR3 contains 13 residues.

This clone came up a few times. The J gene is TRBJ1-5, the V gene TRBV19; D unclear. CDR1 and CDR2 from the germline V gene are LNHDA and SQIVND (reference sequence). V was pared by 8 bases and J by 0 bases, with 5 bases between. CDR3 size: 12 residues. The CDR3 protein is CASRYSNQPQHF. The CDR3 nucleotides read TGTGCCAGTCGATATAGCAATCAGCCCCAGCATTTT.

The chain recombines TRBV19 with TRBJ1-6; 8 bases match TRBD1. There are 13 residues in the CDR3. J gave up 7 bases and V 10 bases, and 6 bases lay outside the gene matches. Germline CDR1 is LNHDA and CDR2 is SQIVND (reference sequence). CDR3: CATRDRRNSPLHF. The CDR3 coding sequence is TGTGCCACCCGGGACAGGAGAAATTCACCCCTCCACTTT. Looking up the rest from reference TRBV19 and TRBJ1-6 gives the full variable domain: DGGITQSPKYLFRKEGQNVTLSCEQNLNHDAMYWYRQDPGQGLRLIYYSQIVNDFQKGDIAEGYSVSREKKESFPLTVTSAQKNPTAFYLCATRDRRNSPLHFGNGTRLTVT.

This sequence joins TRBV11-2 and TRBJ1-4, with 9 bases that match TRBD1. In germline, CDR1 is SGHAT, CDR2 FQNNGV. CDR3 length equals 15 residues. The V and J ends lost 3 bases and 7 bases, in that order; junction bases with no gene match: 6. The CDR3, as DNA: TGTGCCAGCAGCTTGGGGGACAGGGACGTTGAAAAACTGTTTTTT. Translation gives CASSLGDRDVEKLFF.

As to this clone: This sample includes further DNA sequences coding for the same CDR3. This chain connects TRBV29-1 to TRBJ2-7; TRBD1 might be the D (6 bases). The V end was cut by 6 bases, the J end by 2 bases, with 11 bases between. The CDR3 contains 12 residues. Germline lookup yields CDR1 SQVTM and CDR2 ANQGSEA. CDR3 DNA: TGCAGCGTCGTCGACAGGACCTACGAGCAGTACTTC. It yields the protein CSVVDRTYEQYF.

The chain has TRBV19 and TRBJ1-1; the D is unclear. Germline values: CDR1 LNHDA, CDR2 SQIVND (reference sequence). V dropped 5 bases and J dropped 3 bases, with 10 bases sitting between them. This CDR3 spans 13 amino acids. The DNA for the CDR3 is TGTGCCAGTAGTCGTCAGGAGCACACTGAAGCTTTCTTT. It yields the protein CASSRQEHTEAFF.

The chain carries TRBV7-2 and TRBJ1-6; TRBD1 is a possible D gene (5 bases). The V and J ends lost 1 base and 8 bases respectively, with 12 bases between them. This CDR3 is built from 15 residues. Germline CDR1 and CDR2: SGHTA and FQGNSA. The CDR3 DNA reads as TGTGCCAGCAGCTTAGGGTACAGGAAAGATTCACCCCTCCACTTT. Translating gives CASSLGYRKDSPLHF.

This clone is a singleton in its sample. The J gene is TRBJ2-3, the V gene TRBV7-8; 7 positions match TRBD2. The CDR3 loop spans 14 amino acids. J lost 3 bases, V lost 5 bases, and 5 bases had no gene match. Germline V gene lookup returns CDR1 SGHVS and CDR2 FQNEAQ. CDR3 sequence reads: CASSPLAITDTQYF. The CDR3 coding sequence is TGTGCCAGCAGCCCACTAGCGATAACAGATACGCAGTATTTT.

The V call is TRBV19, the J call TRBJ2-5, with D unresolved. In germline, CDR1 is LNHDA, CDR2 SQIVND (reference sequence). V lost 3 bases, J lost 5 bases, and 16 bases lay in between. This CDR3 is built from 15 residues. The CDR3 coding sequence is TGTGCCAGTAGTATTTGGGAAGGGCGAGCGGAGACCCAGTACTTC. Its translation: CASSIWEGRAETQYF.

The rearrangement joins TRBV5-4 to TRBJ1-6; 7 bases agree with TRBD1. Germline CDR1 and CDR2: SGHNT and YYREEE (reference sequence). J was trimmed by 10 bases and V by 4 bases; bases with no gene match: 11. This CDR3 has 15 amino acids. CDR3 region: CASSLRTGVYSPLHF. In DNA, the CDR3 is TGTGCCAGCAGCCTTAGGACAGGAGTTTACTCACCCCTCCACTTT.

The chain recombines TRBV30 with TRBJ1-2; 7 positions match TRBD1. The V and J ends lost 5 bases and 2 bases, in that order; junction bases with no gene match: 17. CDR3 size: 17 residues. In germline, CDR1 is GTSNPN, CDR2 SVGIG (reference sequence). As DNA, the CDR3 is TGTGCCTGGCTCCGGCGACTTGGCTCGGGACAGAACTATGGCTACACCTTC. Its translation: CAWLRRLGSGQNYGYTF.

V is TRBV6-1 and J is TRBJ2-5, with D perhaps given as TRBD1 or TRBD2 (5 bases each). This CDR3 is built from 13 residues. Germline lookup yields CDR1 MNHNS and CDR2 SASEGT. V dropped 4 bases and J dropped 4 bases, with 10 bases sitting between them. CDR3 coding DNA: TGTGCCAGCAGTGCGCGTGGGGGAGAGACCCAGTACTTC. Its translation is CASSARGGETQYF.